Included here is one TCR beta chain sequence, with context. Its cognate antigen is unknown. One end of the junction varies from germline; a read error may be responsible. The study ran its PCR with 60 Vbeta and 13 Jbeta primers. TCRdb keeps only in-frame clones here, not all; method: immunoSEQ multiplex PCR. The data hold 200,000 to 250,000 clones, with over 65% observed a single time. This entry belongs to a study of cytomegalovirus exposure and HLA in healthy donors. Findings and caveats of the study: A later analysis found that most CMV-associated TCR beta chains appeared HLA-restricted. Presence/absence analyses assumed roughly uniform sequencing depth across donors. Fewer N-insertions than the roughly 600-donor mean were reportedly shown by an Asian-associated ancestry cluster in a later analysis.

This CDR3 contains 11 residues. From germline, CDR1 is GTSNPN and CDR2 SVGIG (reference sequence). Sequencing was carried out using PBMCs. The sequence derives from a woman aged 55-69 years in good health and CMV-seropositive. V and J are TRBV30 and TRBJ2-1; D is ambiguous. In nucleotides, the CDR3 is TGTGCCTGGAGAGCCTATAATGAGCAGTTCTTC. Translated, it gives CAWRAYNEQFF.